Presented here are 21 T cell receptor beta chains from one specimen sequenced in a study of blood T cell repertoires in COVID-19. Assay: immunoSEQ multiplex PCR; the TCRdb copy retains only in-frame clones and omits some. Here the sample spans hundreds of thousands of clones, approximately 84% being singletons. The sequencing sample was made of PBMCs or T cells enriched from blood (not recorded which). These receptors were obtained from a middle-aged man who had recovered from COVID-19.

The chain employs TRBV7-3 and TRBJ1-6; the D is unclear. V was clipped by 2 bases and J by 4 bases, with 9 bases between them. CDR1 is SGHTA and CDR2 is FQGTGA in the germline V gene. There are 15 residues in the CDR3. The CDR3 DNA sequence: TGTGCCAGCAGCTTATCTCGAGCTTATAATTCACCCCTCCACTTT. This translates into CASSLSRAYNSPLHF.

The genes are TRBV5-1 and TRBJ1-6; no clear D gene. Trimming shortened V by 4 bases and J by 2 bases, and 25 bases separated the two germline ends. The length of the CDR3 is 20 residues. Germline V gene lookup returns CDR1 SGHRS and CDR2 YFSETQ. The CDR3 reads CASSHRDSSDFGAYNSPLHF. For the CDR3, the DNA is TGCGCCAGCAGCCACCGTGATTCTAGTGATTTCGGGGCCTATAATTCACCCCTCCACTTT.

The rearrangement uses TRBV24-1 and TRBJ1-2; D not resolved. This CDR3 contains 20 residues. Deletions cut 5 bases from V and 4 bases from J, with 31 bases between. CDR1 is KGHDR, CDR2 SFDVKD, per germline. DNA for the CDR3: TGTGCCACCAGTGGTAGCGCCAGGCCCAACCATCGGATGGGGTTCTATGGCTACACCTTC. Its translation: CATSGSARPNHRMGFYGYTF.

The rearrangement uses TRBV12-3 or TRBV12-4 and TRBJ1-2; TRBD1 might be the D (6 bases). This CDR3 has 13 amino acids. Trimming took off 3 bases at V and 4 bases at J, with 9 bases between the two ends. DNA of the CDR3: TGTGCCAGCAGTTTTGGACAGAGCTATGGCTACACCTTC. It codes for CASSFGQSYGYTF.

The chain has TRBV18 and TRBJ1-2; D unresolved. This CDR3 contains 11 residues. Trimming took 5 bases from V and 5 from J, leaving 6 bases between them. Germline CDR1 and CDR2: KGHSH and LQKENI. CDR3 in amino acids: CASSSLYGYTF. The CDR3 nucleotides are TGTGCCAGCTCATCCCTTTATGGCTACACCTTC.

The chain uses TRBV28 and TRBJ1-4; TRBD1 matches at 7 bases. Germline CDR1 and CDR2: MDHEN and SYDVKM. J was trimmed by 8 bases and V by 6 bases; bases with no gene match: 6. This CDR3 comprises 13 residues. The CDR3 sequence: CASSDRADEKLFF. In DNA, the CDR3 is TGTGCCAGCAGCGACAGGGCGGACGAAAAACTGTTTTTT.

The J gene is TRBJ2-1, the V gene TRBV18; 8 bases align to TRBD1. Trimming at V came to 3 bases and at J to 2 bases, leaving 3 bases not matched to a gene. Germline V gives CDR1 KGHSH, CDR2 LQKENI. The CDR3 runs to 15 residues. The CDR3 sequence is CASSPGTGPYNEQFF. The CDR3 DNA reads as TGTGCCAGCTCACCCGGGACAGGACCCTACAATGAGCAGTTCTTC.

This chain connects TRBV28 to TRBJ1-5, with 10 bases fitting TRBD1. CDR1 is MDHEN, CDR2 SYDVKM, per germline. The CDR3 extends over 15 amino acids. V was clipped by 5 bases and J by 4 bases; unmatched bases: 5. Here the CDR3 reads CASSPRGQGNQPQHF. DNA for the CDR3: TGTGCCAGCAGTCCCCGGGGACAGGGGAATCAGCCCCAGCATTTT.

The chain links TRBV29-1 to TRBJ1-2; possibly TRBD1 for D (5 bases). CDR3 length: 13 amino acids. The V gene's germline CDR1 is SQVTM and CDR2 ANQGSEA. Trimming left V 1 base short and J 4 bases short, with 10 bases between. The CDR3 sequence: CSVEGGQGYGYTF. CDR3 DNA: TGCAGCGTTGAAGGTGGACAAGGCTATGGCTACACCTTC.

This chain joins TRBV19 and TRBJ2-1, with TRBD2 matching over 11 bases. CDR1 and CDR2 (germline): LNHDA, SQIVND (reference sequence). CDR3 size: 17 residues. J lost 0 bases, V lost 3 bases, and 4 bases had no gene match. CDR3 region: CASSIPSGGPSYNEQFF. The CDR3, as DNA: TGTGCCAGTAGTATCCCTAGCGGGGGGCCCTCCTACAATGAGCAGTTCTTC. Filled out from reference TRBV19 and TRBJ2-1, the complete variable domain reads DGGITQSPKYLFRKEGQNVTLSCEQNLNHDAMYWYRQDPGQGLRLIYYSQIVNDFQKGDIAEGYSVSREKKESFPLTVTSAQKNPTAFYLCASSIPSGGPSYNEQFFGPGTRLTVL.

The rearrangement links TRBV5-4 to TRBJ2-7, with a weak D call TRBD1 (5 bases). V was clipped by 1 base and J by 4 bases, with 12 bases between them. Germline V gene sequence: CDR1 SGHNT, CDR2 YYREEE (reference sequence). The CDR3 has 14 amino acids. Here the CDR3 DNA reads TGTGCCAGCAGCTTGCAGGGCTTGTCATACGAGCAGTACTTC. Translation gives CASSLQGLSYEQYF.

V gene TRBV3-1 (or the pseudogene TRBV3-2) combines with J gene TRBJ1-5, with TRBD1 identical over 8 bases. Germline values: CDR1 LGHDT, CDR2 YNNKEL (reference sequence). The CDR3 has 15 residues. Trimming took 5 bases from V and 3 from J; bases not matched to a gene: 6. Written as DNA, the CDR3 is TGTGCCAGCAGCTTGGGACAGGCGATCAATCAGCCCCAGCATTTT. Protein: CASSLGQAINQPQHF.

Only one count was recorded for this clone. This rearrangement joins TRBV25-1 to TRBJ1-6; no clear D gene. This CDR3 comprises 14 residues. Germline V gene lookup returns CDR1 MGHDK and CDR2 SYGVNS. The ends were cut back, 4 bases at V and 7 bases at J, with 11 bases in the middle. CDR3 protein: CASSGAGYNSPLHF. In DNA, the CDR3 is TGTGCCAGCAGTGGTGCGGGGTACAATTCACCCCTCCACTTT.

This sequence joins TRBV24-1 and TRBJ2-3; weak D call: TRBD1 (5 bases). The CDR3 is 14 amino acids. Germline loops: CDR1 KGHDR, CDR2 SFDVKD. V was trimmed by 6 bases and J by 6 bases, leaving 15 bases between them. CDR3 protein: CATSSGPPGDTQYF. CDR3 in DNA: TGTGCCACCAGTTCTGGCCCCCCAGGGGATACGCAGTATTTT.

This rearrangement joins TRBV5-1 to TRBJ1-6; D unresolved. V was clipped by 0 bases and J by 7 bases, with 8 bases between them. Looked up from germline, CDR1 is SGHRS and CDR2 is YFSETQ. The CDR3 length is 14 residues. As DNA, the CDR3 is TGCGCCAGCAGCTTGGCACAGAGAAATTCACCCCTCCACTTT. This encodes CASSLAQRNSPLHF.

In this sample, this clone turned up once. The V gene is TRBV6-5, the J gene TRBJ2-7; 9 bases are a match to TRBD1. J lost 0 bases, V lost 6 bases, and 0 bases had no gene match. The germline gives CDR1 MNHEY, CDR2 SVGAGI. The CDR3 is made up of 13 amino acids. As DNA, the CDR3 is TGTGCCAGCAGACAGGGGGCCTCCTACGAGCAGTACTTC. It yields the protein CASRQGASYEQYF.

The rearrangement joins TRBV18 to TRBJ2-7; 7 nucleotides agree with TRBD2. J lost 6 bases, V lost 6 bases, and 11 bases had no gene match. CDR3 size: 14 residues. Germline V gene sequence: CDR1 KGHSH, CDR2 LQKENI. The CDR3 sequence: CASSPTEGGLEQYF. CDR3 DNA: TGTGCCAGCTCCCCCACCGAGGGAGGGCTCGAGCAGTACTTC.

The gene calls are TRBV19 and TRBJ1-5, with a tentative D call TRBD1 (6 bases). CDR3 length: 16 amino acids. Trimming removed 1 base from V and 4 bases from J, with 14 bases in between. The germline V gene encodes CDR1 LNHDA and CDR2 SQIVND (reference sequence). The CDR3: CASSIGAPQGNQPQHF. The CDR3 DNA reads TGTGCCAGTAGTATAGGCGCCCCACAGGGAAATCAGCCCCAGCATTTT. Using reference TRBV19 and TRBJ1-5 for the parts outside the CDR3, the full variable domain is DGGITQSPKYLFRKEGQNVTLSCEQNLNHDAMYWYRQDPGQGLRLIYYSQIVNDFQKGDIAEGYSVSREKKESFPLTVTSAQKNPTAFYLCASSIGAPQGNQPQHFGDGTRLSIL.

The CDR3 coding sequence is TGTGCCAGCAGTCGGGGGACGGGAGATCAGCCCCAGCATTTT. It translates to CASSRGTGDQPQHF. V and J are TRBV7-6 and TRBJ1-5; a possible D gene is TRBD1 (5 bases). The CDR3 is made up of 14 amino acids. The V end was cut by 6 bases, the J end by 5 bases, with 14 bases between. CDR1 is SGHVS and CDR2 is FNYEAQ in the germline V gene. The full variable domain, completed using reference TRBV7-6 and TRBJ1-5, is GAGVSQSPRYKVTKRGQDVALRCDPISGHVSLYWYRQALGQGPEFLTYFNYEAQQDKSGLPNDRFSAERPEGSISTLTIQRTEQRDSAMYRCASSRGTGDQPQHFGDGTRLSIL.

The chain links TRBV30 to TRBJ1-6; 8 nucleotides match TRBD1. Per germline, CDR1 GTSNPN and CDR2 SVGIG (reference sequence). Losses at the gene ends were 3 bases for V and 12 bases for J; bases not matched to a gene: 13. The CDR3 spans 15 residues. DNA of the CDR3: TGTGCCTGGAGGGGAATAACAGGGGGTGCCAGACCCCTCCACTTT. This encodes CAWRGITGGARPLHF.

Here the CDR3 reads CASSSRTGVAYEQYF. Here the CDR3 DNA reads TGTGCCAGCAGTTCCCGGACAGGGGTTGCCTACGAGCAGTACTTC. J is TRBJ2-7 and V is TRBV28; 9 bases are shared with TRBD1. In germline, CDR1 is MDHEN, CDR2 SYDVKM. The length of the CDR3 is 15 residues. Germline trimming cut 4 bases from V and 2 bases from J; bases unmatched to any gene: 6.